Shown below are 3 T cell receptor beta chains from a single sample sequenced in a study of CD8 T cells in Susac syndrome. The RNA input was roughly 0.45 to 1 ug, and it was reverse transcribed with random hexamers. In TCRdb, the immunoSEQ multiplex PCR reads were re-called with MiXCR into one record per CDR3 protein. The sample has 150,000 to 200,000 distinct CDR3 sequences, roughly 95% seen once. Sequenced sample: CD4+ T cells from PBMCs. The receptors stem from a human donor with multiple sclerosis.

V is TRBV11-2 and J is TRBJ2-7; TRBD1 matches at 8 bases. The V and J ends lost 6 bases and 2 bases, in that order; junction bases with no gene match: 6. The germline V gene encodes CDR1 SGHAT and CDR2 FQNNGV. CDR3 length equals 14 residues. CDR3 loop: CASRSQGATYEQYF. DNA of the CDR3: TGTGCCAGCAGAAGCCAGGGGGCCACCTACGAGCAGTACTTC.

The chain links TRBV3-1 to TRBJ1-5; possibly TRBD1 for D (5 bases). The CDR3 has 14 amino acids. V lost 5 bases and J lost 3, with 11 bases in between. Germline CDR1 LGHDT, CDR2 YNNKEL (reference sequence). This CDR3 reads CASSKLGPNQPQHF. CDR3 bases: TGTGCCAGCAGCAAGTTGGGGCCCAATCAGCCCCAGCATTTT.

The rearrangement joins TRBV20-1 to TRBJ2-7; 15 positions agree with TRBD2. The germline V gene has CDR1 DFQATT and CDR2 SNEGSKA (reference sequence). Trimming cost V 3 bases and J 0 bases; bases outside gene matches: 9. The CDR3 has 18 amino acids. CDR3 amino acids: CSARAGLAGGLSSYEQYF. CDR3 in DNA: TGCAGTGCTAGGGCGGGACTAGCGGGAGGCCTGAGCTCCTACGAGCAGTACTTC.